One sample yielded the 21 T cell receptor beta chains listed below, sequenced in a study of blood T cell repertoires in COVID-19. This table comes from immunoSEQ multiplex PCR, and its TCRdb copy is limited to in-frame clones, with some not included. The sample has fewer than 500,000 clones; approximately 89% are singletons. Sequenced sample: PBMCs or T cells enriched from blood (not recorded which). The source of these receptors is a man aged 30 to 45 who had recovered from COVID-19.

This chain's CDR3 is CASSHLQGQGDTEAFF. For the CDR3, the DNA is TGCGCCAGCAGCCACTTACAGGGACAAGGGGACACTGAAGCTTTCTTT. The chain recombines TRBV4-1 with TRBJ1-1; tentatively, D is TRBD1 (6 bases). Per germline, CDR1 MGHRA and CDR2 YSYEKL. The germline V and J ends were trimmed by 3 bases and 3 bases, with 17 bases remaining between them. CDR3 size: 16 residues.

V gene TRBV9 combines with J gene TRBJ1-2; the D is unclear. Germline V gene sequence: CDR1 SGDLS, CDR2 YYNGEE. This CDR3 region has 16 residues. Trimming removed 2 bases at V and 3 bases at J, with 17 bases between. For the CDR3, the DNA is TGTGCCAGCAGCGTCCAAAAAACGGGAGAGGACTATGGCTACACCTTC. Its translation is CASSVQKTGEDYGYTF.

The chain is built from TRBV20-1 and TRBJ2-1; maybe TRBD2 (5 bases). The CDR3 contains 11 residues. The germline V and J ends were trimmed by 3 bases and 7 bases, with 7 bases remaining between them. Germline V gene sequence: CDR1 DFQATT, CDR2 SNEGSKA (reference sequence). The CDR3, as DNA: TGCAGTGCTAGCCGGGGTAATGAGCAGTTCTTC. As protein: CSASRGNEQFF.

The chain joins TRBV6-5 to TRBJ1-1, with 10 positions matching TRBD1. This CDR3 is 15 amino acids long. V trimming: 10 bases; J trimming: 0 bases; junction bases outside the gene matches: 8. Germline lookup yields CDR1 MNHEY and CDR2 SVGAGI. CDR3 sequence reads: CAIDRGQWVNTEAFF. Written as DNA, the CDR3 is TGTGCCATTGACAGGGGGCAGTGGGTGAACACTGAAGCTTTCTTT.

This chain joins TRBV6-2 or TRBV6-3 and TRBJ2-7; 9 bases align to TRBD2. The CDR3 covers 14 residues. J gave up 3 bases and V 3 bases, and 3 bases lay outside the gene matches. Germline lookup yields CDR1 MNHEY and CDR2 SVGEGT. For the CDR3, the DNA is TGTGCCAGCAGTTATAGCGGGGGAATCTACGAGCAGTACTTC. As protein: CASSYSGGIYEQYF.

The V gene is TRBV10-1, the J gene TRBJ2-3, with 7 bases aligning to TRBD1. Germline CDR1 reads WNHNN; CDR2 reads SYGVQD (reference sequence). The CDR3 covers 16 residues. Unmatched junction bases numbered 10, after V lost 3 bases and J lost 4 bases. The CDR3 DNA reads as TGCGCCAGCAGTGACGTCAGGGGGATTGAGGCAGATACGCAGTATTTT. Residues: CASSDVRGIEADTQYF.

This chain joins TRBV27 and TRBJ2-1; TRBD2 agrees at 13 bases. This CDR3 has 15 amino acids. V lost 7 bases and J lost 10; bases outside the gene matches: 10. Germline values: CDR1 MNHEY, CDR2 SMNVEV (reference sequence). The CDR3 loop reads CASKGPGLAGLEQFF. The CDR3 bases are TGTGCCAGCAAAGGACCGGGACTAGCGGGGTTAGAGCAGTTCTTC.

The rearrangement links TRBV30 to TRBJ2-5; D is perhaps TRBD2 (5 bases). From germline, CDR1 is GTSNPN and CDR2 SVGIG (reference sequence). Trimming took 4 bases from V and 5 from J, leaving 14 bases between them. CDR3 length: 13 residues. CDR3 sequence reads: CAWTWTPGETQYF. The CDR3 DNA sequence: TGTGCCTGGACTTGGACCCCGGGGGAGACCCAGTACTTC.

J is TRBJ2-5 and V is TRBV6-1, with D perhaps matching TRBD1 (5 bases). Trimming pared 3 bases from V and 1 base from J, leaving 18 bases between. The germline CDR1 and CDR2 sequences are MNHNS and SASEGT. This CDR3 contains 17 residues. The CDR3 nucleotides read TGTGCCAGCAGTGACCGTCAGGGCGTTCCCTTCCAAGAGACCCAGTACTTC. Translation gives CASSDRQGVPFQETQYF.

This sequence joins TRBV5-4 and TRBJ2-5, with 11 bases that match TRBD2. CDR1 and CDR2 (germline): SGHNT, YYREEE (reference sequence). V lost 3 bases to trimming and J lost 4 bases; unmatched junction nucleotides: 14. The CDR3 totals 18 residues. The CDR3 here is CASSSTLAGGPIGETQYF. CDR3 DNA: TGTGCCAGCAGCTCGACCTTAGCGGGGGGGCCTATTGGAGAGACCCAGTACTTC.

V usage is TRBV19 and J usage is TRBJ1-1; TRBD1 is a possible D gene (6 bases). CDR3 length equals 18 residues. Germline V gene sequence: CDR1 LNHDA, CDR2 SQIVND (reference sequence). The V end lost 3 bases, the J end lost 0 bases, and 20 bases lay between the germline ends. CDR3 sequence reads: CASSMGDTPYLLNTEAFF. CDR3 coding DNA: TGTGCCAGTAGTATGGGGGACACCCCATACCTTTTGAACACTGAAGCTTTCTTT.

The chain is built from TRBV11-2 and TRBJ2-1; TRBD2 agrees at 12 bases. Germline CDR1 is SGHAT and CDR2 is FQNNGV. V was clipped by 0 bases and J by 10 bases; unmatched bases: 7. The CDR3 extends over 16 amino acids. CDR3 amino acids: CASSLELAGGFREQFF. The CDR3 DNA reads TGTGCCAGCAGCTTAGAGCTAGCGGGGGGGTTCCGGGAGCAGTTCTTC.

V and J are TRBV6-4 and TRBJ2-2; 8 nucleotides agree with TRBD1. Germline V lookup: CDR1 MRHNA, CDR2 SNTAGT. This CDR3 comprises 16 residues. Trimming took 3 bases from V and 0 from J; bases not matched to a gene: 3. The CDR3 sequence: CASSDQGASNTGELFF. CDR3 DNA: TGTGCCAGCAGTGATCAGGGGGCATCGAACACCGGGGAGCTGTTTTTT.

The chain joins TRBV6-5 to TRBJ2-1; 8 nucleotides align to TRBD1. The CDR3 spans 16 residues. V was clipped by 0 bases and J by 5 bases; unmatched bases: 6. Germline V gene sequence: CDR1 MNHEY, CDR2 SVGAGI. CDR3 DNA: TGTGCCAGCAGTTACTCGTCCAGGGGGCACCACAATGAGCAGTTCTTC. It yields the protein CASSYSSRGHHNEQFF.

The V and J genes are TRBV18 and TRBJ1-3; D gene ambiguous. Trimming stripped 3 bases from V and 2 bases from J, with 8 bases between. The CDR3 runs to 14 residues. Germline CDR1 is KGHSH and CDR2 is LQKENI. CDR3 bases: TGTGCCAGCTCACCCGATCAGACTGGAAACACCATATATTTT. Encoded protein: CASSPDQTGNTIYF.

The chain has TRBV18 and TRBJ1-1; D not certain. Germline CDR1 KGHSH, CDR2 LQKENI. The CDR3 runs 13 residues. V was trimmed by 3 bases and J by 0 bases, leaving 5 bases between them. As DNA, the CDR3 is TGTGCCAGCTCACCCTTAGTGAACACTGAAGCTTTCTTT. Translation: CASSPLVNTEAFF.

The chain is built from TRBV5-1 and TRBJ2-1; the match to TRBD2 covers 8 bases. V shed 4 bases and J 6 bases; nucleotides not matched to a gene: 9. The CDR3 runs to 15 residues. Germline V CDR1 and CDR2: SGHRS, YFSETQ. Here the CDR3 DNA reads TGCGCCAGCAGCGTCAGCCCGGGGGGGATCAATGAGCAGTTCTTC. Residues: CASSVSPGGINEQFF.

The rearrangement links TRBV3-1 (or the pseudogene TRBV3-2) to TRBJ1-1, with D maybe TRBD1 (5 bases). The length of the CDR3 is 14 residues. Germline V gene lookup returns CDR1 LGHDT and CDR2 YNNKEL (reference sequence). Trimming stripped 4 bases from V and 6 bases from J, with 15 bases between. CDR3 DNA sequence: TGTGCCAGCAGCCGGTACGGGGGAAGGGCTGAAGCTTTCTTT. It yields the protein CASSRYGGRAEAFF.

This clone occurred once. The rearrangement joins TRBV19 to TRBJ1-1, with TRBD1 as a possible D gene (5 bases). V was shortened by 7 bases and J by 1 base, with 7 bases between the two germline ends. CDR1 is LNHDA, CDR2 SQIVND, per germline (reference sequence). The length of the CDR3 is 12 residues. The CDR3 sequence is CASTGANTEAFF. The CDR3, as DNA: TGTGCCAGTACTGGGGCGAACACTGAAGCTTTCTTT.

The chain recombines TRBV5-1 with TRBJ1-1; the match to TRBD1 covers 8 bases. Germline V gives CDR1 SGHRS, CDR2 YFSETQ. The CDR3 covers 15 residues. J gave up 3 bases and V 0 bases, and 4 bases lay outside the gene matches. CDR3: CASSLGQGLYTEAFF. For the CDR3, the DNA is TGCGCCAGCAGCTTGGGACAGGGGCTGTACACTGAAGCTTTCTTT.

The V gene is TRBV27, the J gene TRBJ1-4; D is unclear. The length of the CDR3 is 13 residues. V lost 7 bases to trimming and J lost 0 bases, with 6 bases between them. Germline-derived CDR1 and CDR2 are MNHEY and SMNVEV (reference sequence). CDR3 in DNA: TGTGCCAGCAAAACAGCAACTAATGAAAAACTGTTTTTT. Protein sequence: CASKTATNEKLFF.